The 7 T cell receptor beta chains below all came from one sample that was sequenced in a study of neurological immune-mediated disorders. TCRdb redid the calling of the 5' RACE reads with MiXCR, one entry per CDR3 protein. Seen here are tens of thousands of distinct CDR3 sequences, under 10% observed once, and the top ten hold about 1.7%. Sequenced: PBMCs. Source of these receptors: a man aged 45 to 65 in good health.

Note on this clonotype: One base away lies a much larger clone, so this may be a sequencing read error. This rearrangement joins TRBV7-9 to TRBJ2-7, with D tentatively TRBD1 (6 bases). The germline CDR1 and CDR2 sequences are SEHNR and FQNEAQ (reference sequence). The CDR3 covers 12 residues. Trimming pared 9 bases from V and 5 bases from J, leaving 14 bases between. The CDR3 sequence: CARSQNRDEQYF. CDR3 nucleotide sequence: TGTGCCAGAAGCCAAAACAGGGACGAGCAGTACTTC.

With respect to this clonotype: Relative to the germline gene, one junction end is altered; a read error may explain this. This chain uses TRBV7-8 with TRBJ2-1; D remains ambiguous. In germline, CDR1 is SGHVS, CDR2 FQNEAQ. The CDR3 sequence is 12 residues long. The CDR3 DNA reads as TGTGTCAGCGCTACCTTTGGAAGAGAGCCGTTCTTC. Residues: CVSATFGREPFF.

This clonotype was seen repeatedly, ten times or more. CDR3 nucleotide sequence: TGTGCCAGCAGGGATTGGACAGGGGGCGTAGAAGATACGCAGTATTTT. Translating it yields CASRDWTGGVEDTQYF. V is TRBV2 and J is TRBJ2-3; 11 bases agree with TRBD1. CDR1 is SNHLY, CDR2 FYNNEI, per germline. The CDR3 length is 16 residues. The V gene end was trimmed by 6 bases and the J gene end by 5 bases; junction bases not matched to a gene: 10.

This clonotype was counted a few times. The chain's CDR3 is CASSLHSQGEQYF. The CDR3 coding sequence is TGTGCCAGCAGTTTGCATTCGCAGGGCGAGCAGTACTTC. This sequence joins TRBV12-3 or TRBV12-4 and TRBJ2-7, with D possibly matching TRBD1 (5 bases). Trimming shortened V by 3 bases and J by 6 bases, and 12 bases separated the two germline ends. This CDR3 comprises 13 residues.

This clonotype has at least ten counts. The chain couples TRBV7-9 to TRBJ2-7; D remains ambiguous. CDR3 length: 12 amino acids. CDR1 and CDR2 (germline): SEHNR, FQNEAQ (reference sequence). V was cut by 1 base and J by 5 bases, with 6 bases left in between. The CDR3 DNA reads as TGTGCCAGCAGCTTAGATGGAGACGAGCAGTACTTC. This translates into CASSLDGDEQYF.

This clonotype was seen a few times. This may arise from a read error, as a much more abundant clone is one base away. V usage is TRBV11-2 and J usage is TRBJ2-1; D call uncertain. CDR3 length: 16 amino acids. Looked up from germline, CDR1 is SGHAT and CDR2 is FQNNGV. CDR3 region: CTSSLVLQNLFDEQFF. The CDR3, as DNA: TGTACCAGCAGCTTAGTACTCCAGAATTTATTCGATGAGCAGTTCTTC.

For this clonotype: A much larger clone differs from this one at a single base, so this may be a read error. V usage is TRBV20-1 and J usage is TRBJ2-5; a possible D gene is TRBD2 (7 bases). Germline lookup yields CDR1 DFQATT and CDR2 SNEGSKA (reference sequence). V was shortened by 4 bases and J by 5 bases, with 17 bases between the two germline ends. This CDR3 region has 14 residues. The CDR3 sequence is CSATEWGGGETQYF. The CDR3 DNA follows: TGCAGTGCTACAGAATGGGGGGGCGGCGAGACCCAGTACTTC.